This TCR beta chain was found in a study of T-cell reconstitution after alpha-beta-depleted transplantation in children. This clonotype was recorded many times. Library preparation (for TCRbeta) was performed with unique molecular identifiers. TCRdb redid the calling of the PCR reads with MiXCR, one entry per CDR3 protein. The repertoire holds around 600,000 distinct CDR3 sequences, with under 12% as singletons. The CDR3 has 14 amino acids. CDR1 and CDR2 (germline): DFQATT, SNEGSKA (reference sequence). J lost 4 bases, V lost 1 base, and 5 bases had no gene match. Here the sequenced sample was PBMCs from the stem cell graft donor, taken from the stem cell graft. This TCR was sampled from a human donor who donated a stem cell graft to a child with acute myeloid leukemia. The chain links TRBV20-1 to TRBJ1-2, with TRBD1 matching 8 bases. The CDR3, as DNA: TGCAGTGCTAGAGTGGGGCAGGGGGCCTATGGCTACACCTTC. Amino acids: CSARVGQGAYGYTF.